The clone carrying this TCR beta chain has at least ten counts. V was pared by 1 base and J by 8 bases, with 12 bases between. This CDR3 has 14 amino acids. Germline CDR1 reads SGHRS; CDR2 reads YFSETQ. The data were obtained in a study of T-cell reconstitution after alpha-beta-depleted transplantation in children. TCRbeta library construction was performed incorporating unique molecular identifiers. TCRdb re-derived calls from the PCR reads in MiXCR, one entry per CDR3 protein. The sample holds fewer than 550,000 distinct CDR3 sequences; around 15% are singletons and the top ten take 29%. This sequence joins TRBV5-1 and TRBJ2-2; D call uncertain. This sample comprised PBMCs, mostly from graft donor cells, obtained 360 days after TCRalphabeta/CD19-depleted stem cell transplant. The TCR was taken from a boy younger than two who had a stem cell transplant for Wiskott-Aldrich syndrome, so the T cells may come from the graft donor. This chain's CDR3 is CASSLKPPEGELFF. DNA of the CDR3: TGCGCCAGCAGCTTGAAGCCTCCGGAGGGGGAGCTGTTTTTT.